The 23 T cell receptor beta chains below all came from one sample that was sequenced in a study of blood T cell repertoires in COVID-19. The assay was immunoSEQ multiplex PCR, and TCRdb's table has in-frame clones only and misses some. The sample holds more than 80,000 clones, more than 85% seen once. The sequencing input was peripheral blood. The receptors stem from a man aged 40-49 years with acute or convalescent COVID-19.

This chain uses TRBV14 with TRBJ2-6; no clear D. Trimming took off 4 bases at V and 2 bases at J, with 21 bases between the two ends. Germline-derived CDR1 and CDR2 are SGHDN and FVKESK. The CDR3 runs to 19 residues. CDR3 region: CASSRRSLQVLAGANVLTF. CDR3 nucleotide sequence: TGTGCCAGCAGCCGCCGGTCACTGCAGGTACTCGCTGGGGCCAACGTCCTGACTTTC.

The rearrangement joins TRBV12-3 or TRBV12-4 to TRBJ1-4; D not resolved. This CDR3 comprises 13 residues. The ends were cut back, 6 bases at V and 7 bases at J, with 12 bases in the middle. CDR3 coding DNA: TGTGCCAGCAGCCCTTCCTCCCCTGAAAAACTGTTTTTT. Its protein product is CASSPSSPEKLFF.

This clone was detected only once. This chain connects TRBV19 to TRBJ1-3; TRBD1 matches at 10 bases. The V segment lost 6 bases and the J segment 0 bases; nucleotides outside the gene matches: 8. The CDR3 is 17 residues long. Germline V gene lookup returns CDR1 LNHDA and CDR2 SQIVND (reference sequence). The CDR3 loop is CASSFSTGGFSGNTIYF. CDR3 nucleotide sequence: TGTGCCAGTAGCTTCTCGACAGGGGGCTTCTCTGGAAACACCATATATTTT.

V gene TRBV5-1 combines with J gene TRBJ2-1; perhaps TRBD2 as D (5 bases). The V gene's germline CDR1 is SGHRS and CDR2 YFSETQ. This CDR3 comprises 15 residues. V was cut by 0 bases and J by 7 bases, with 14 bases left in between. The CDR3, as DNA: TGCGCCAGCAGCTTGGTTGCTAGGTCGGGGAATGAGCAGTTCTTC. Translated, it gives CASSLVARSGNEQFF.

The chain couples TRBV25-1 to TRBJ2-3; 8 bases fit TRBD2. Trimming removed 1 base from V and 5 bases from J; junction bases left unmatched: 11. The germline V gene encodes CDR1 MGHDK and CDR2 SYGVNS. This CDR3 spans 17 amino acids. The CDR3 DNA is TGTGCCAGCAGTGAATCAGGCACGGGGGGGCTTAAAGATACGCAGTATTTT. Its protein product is CASSESGTGGLKDTQYF.

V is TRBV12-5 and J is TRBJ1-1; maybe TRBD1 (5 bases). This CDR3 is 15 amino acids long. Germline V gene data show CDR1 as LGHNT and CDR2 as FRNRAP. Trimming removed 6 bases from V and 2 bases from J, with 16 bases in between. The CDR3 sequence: CASGNPAGKNTEAFF. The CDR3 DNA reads TGTGCTAGTGGGAATCCCGCAGGGAAAAACACTGAAGCTTTCTTT. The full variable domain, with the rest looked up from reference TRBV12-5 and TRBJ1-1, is DARVTQTPRHKVTEMGQEVTMRCQPILGHNTVFWYRQTMMQGLELLAYFRNRAPLDDSGMPKDRFSAEMPDATLATLKIQPSEPRDSAVYFCASGNPAGKNTEAFFGQGTRLTVV.

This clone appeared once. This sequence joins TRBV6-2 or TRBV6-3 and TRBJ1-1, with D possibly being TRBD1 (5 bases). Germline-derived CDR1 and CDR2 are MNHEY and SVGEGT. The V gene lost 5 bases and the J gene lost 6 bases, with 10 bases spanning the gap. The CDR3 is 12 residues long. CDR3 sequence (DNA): TGTGCCAGCAGTAGGCAGGGATCTGAAGCTTTCTTT. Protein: CASSRQGSEAFF.

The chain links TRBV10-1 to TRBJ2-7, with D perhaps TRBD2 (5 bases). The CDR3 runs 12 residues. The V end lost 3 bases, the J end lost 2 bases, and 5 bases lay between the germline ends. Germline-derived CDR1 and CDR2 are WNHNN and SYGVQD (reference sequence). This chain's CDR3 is CASSDGTYEQYF. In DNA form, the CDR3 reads TGCGCCAGCAGTGACGGGACCTACGAGCAGTACTTC.

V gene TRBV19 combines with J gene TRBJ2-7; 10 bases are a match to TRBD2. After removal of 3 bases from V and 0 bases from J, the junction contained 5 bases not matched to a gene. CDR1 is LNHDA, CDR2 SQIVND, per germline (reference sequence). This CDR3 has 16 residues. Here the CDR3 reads CASSIPRTSGSYEQYF. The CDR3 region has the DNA TGTGCCAGTAGTATCCCTAGGACTAGCGGCTCCTACGAGCAGTACTTC.

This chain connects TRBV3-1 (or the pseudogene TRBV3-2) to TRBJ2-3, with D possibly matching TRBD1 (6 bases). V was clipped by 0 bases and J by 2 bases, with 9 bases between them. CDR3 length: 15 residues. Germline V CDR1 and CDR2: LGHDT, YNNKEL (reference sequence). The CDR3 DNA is TGTGCCAGCAGCCAAGATTGGACAGACACAGATACGCAGTATTTT. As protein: CASSQDWTDTDTQYF.

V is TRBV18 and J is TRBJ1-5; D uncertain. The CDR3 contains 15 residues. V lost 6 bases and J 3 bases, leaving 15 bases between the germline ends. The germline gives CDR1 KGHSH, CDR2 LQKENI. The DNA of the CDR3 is TGTGCCAGCTCCCTCCTAGAGCTAAACAATCAGCCCCAGCATTTT. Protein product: CASSLLELNNQPQHF. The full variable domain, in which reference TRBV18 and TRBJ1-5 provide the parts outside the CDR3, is NAGVMQNPRHLVRRRGQEARLRCSPMKGHSHVYWYRQLPEEGLKFMVYLQKENIIDESGMPKERFSAEFPKEGPSILRIQQVVRGDSAAYFCASSLLELNNQPQHFGDGTRLSIL.

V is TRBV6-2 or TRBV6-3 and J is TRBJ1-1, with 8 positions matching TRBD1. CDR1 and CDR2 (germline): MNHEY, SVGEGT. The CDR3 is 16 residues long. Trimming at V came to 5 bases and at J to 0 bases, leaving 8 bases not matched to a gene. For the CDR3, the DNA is TGTGCCAGCAGTACGAGCGGGACAGGCATGAACACTGAAGCTTTCTTT. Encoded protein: CASSTSGTGMNTEAFF.

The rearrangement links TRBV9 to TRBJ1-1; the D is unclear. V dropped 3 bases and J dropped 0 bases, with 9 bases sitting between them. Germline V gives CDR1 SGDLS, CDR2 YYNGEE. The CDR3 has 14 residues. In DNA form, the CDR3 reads TGTGCCAGCAGCGCTAGCAGTGTGAACACTGAAGCTTTCTTT. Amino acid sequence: CASSASSVNTEAFF.

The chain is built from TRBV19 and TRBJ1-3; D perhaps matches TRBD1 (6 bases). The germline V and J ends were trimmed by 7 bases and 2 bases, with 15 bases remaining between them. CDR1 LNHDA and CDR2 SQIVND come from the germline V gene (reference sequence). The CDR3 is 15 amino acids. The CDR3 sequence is CASTLRGGPGNTIYF. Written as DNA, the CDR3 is TGTGCCAGTACCCTGAGGGGGGGGCCTGGAAACACCATATATTTT.

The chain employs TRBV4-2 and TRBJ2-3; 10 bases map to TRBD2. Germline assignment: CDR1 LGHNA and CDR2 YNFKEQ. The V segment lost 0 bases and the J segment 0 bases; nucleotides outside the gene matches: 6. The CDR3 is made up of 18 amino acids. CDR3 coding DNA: TGTGCCAGCAGCCAAGATTTGGGGACTAGCGCTAGCACAGATACGCAGTATTTT. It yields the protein CASSQDLGTSASTDTQYF.

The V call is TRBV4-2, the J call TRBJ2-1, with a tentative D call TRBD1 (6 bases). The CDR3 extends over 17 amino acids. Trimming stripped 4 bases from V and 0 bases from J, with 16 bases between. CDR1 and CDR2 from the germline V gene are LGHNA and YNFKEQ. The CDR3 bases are TGTGCCAGCAGCCTGGGGGCGACGGATAGCTCCTACAATGAGCAGTTCTTC. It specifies CASSLGATDSSYNEQFF.

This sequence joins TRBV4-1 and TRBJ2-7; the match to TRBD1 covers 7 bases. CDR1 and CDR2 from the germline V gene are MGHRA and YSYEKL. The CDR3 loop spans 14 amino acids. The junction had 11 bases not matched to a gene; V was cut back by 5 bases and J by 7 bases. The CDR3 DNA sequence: TGCGCCAGCAGCGCCGCCGCTGTACAGGGGGAGCAGTACTTC. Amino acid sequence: CASSAAAVQGEQYF.

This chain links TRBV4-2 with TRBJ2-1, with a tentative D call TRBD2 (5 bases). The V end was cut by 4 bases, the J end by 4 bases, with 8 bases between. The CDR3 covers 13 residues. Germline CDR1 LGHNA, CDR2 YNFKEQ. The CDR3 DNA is TGTGCCAGCAGCCTAGGACTGTACAATGAGCAGTTCTTC. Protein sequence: CASSLGLYNEQFF.

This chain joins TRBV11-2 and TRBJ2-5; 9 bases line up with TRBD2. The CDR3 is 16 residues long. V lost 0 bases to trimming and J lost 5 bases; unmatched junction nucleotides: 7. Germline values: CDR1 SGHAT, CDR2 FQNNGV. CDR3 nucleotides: TGTGCCAGCAGCTTAGAGGCCAGCGGGAGGCGGGAGACCCAGTACTTC. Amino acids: CASSLEASGRRETQYF.

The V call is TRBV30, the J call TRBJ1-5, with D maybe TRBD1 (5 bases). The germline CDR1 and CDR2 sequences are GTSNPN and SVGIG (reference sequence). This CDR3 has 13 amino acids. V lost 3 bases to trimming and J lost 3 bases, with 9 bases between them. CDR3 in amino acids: CAWRTGDNQPQHF. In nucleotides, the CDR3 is TGTGCCTGGAGAACAGGTGACAATCAGCCCCAGCATTTT.

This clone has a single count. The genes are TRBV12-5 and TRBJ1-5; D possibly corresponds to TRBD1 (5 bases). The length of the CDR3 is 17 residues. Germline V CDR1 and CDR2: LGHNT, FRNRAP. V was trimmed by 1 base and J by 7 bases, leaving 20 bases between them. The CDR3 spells CASGLALGGRVSQPQHF. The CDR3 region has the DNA TGTGCTAGTGGTTTGGCCCTCGGGGGGAGGGTGAGCCAGCCCCAGCATTTT.

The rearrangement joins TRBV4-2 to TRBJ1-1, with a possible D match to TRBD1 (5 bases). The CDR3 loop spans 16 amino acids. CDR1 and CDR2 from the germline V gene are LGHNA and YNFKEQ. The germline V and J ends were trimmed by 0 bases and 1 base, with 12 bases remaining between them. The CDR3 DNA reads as TGTGCCAGCAGCCAAGAGGCGGGGACTGGGAACACTGAAGCTTTCTTT. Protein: CASSQEAGTGNTEAFF.

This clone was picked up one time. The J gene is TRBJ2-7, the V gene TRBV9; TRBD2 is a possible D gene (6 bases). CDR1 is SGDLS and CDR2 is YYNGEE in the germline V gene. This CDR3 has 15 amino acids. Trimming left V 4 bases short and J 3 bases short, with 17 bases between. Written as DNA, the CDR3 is TGTGCCAGCAGCCCTAGCGCAGGGTTTGTCTACGAGCAGTACTTC. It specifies CASSPSAGFVYEQYF.